A single sample gave rise to the 18 T cell receptor beta chains below, sequenced in a study of CD8+ T cells in alopecia areata. Treatment reported: oral pan-JAK inhibitor, 5-10 mg twice daily. Extraction and reverse transcription of RNA yielded cDNA as the sequencing template. Here immunoSEQ multiplex PCR was the method, and the copy in TCRdb shows in-frame clones only, minus some. The sample carries 150,000 to 200,000 clones, around 49% recorded once. This sample comprised CD8+ T cells sorted from blood, obtained around week 53, from a patient treated with tofacitinib. These receptors came from a human donor with alopecia areata.

As regards this clone: The same CDR3 is also encoded by other DNA sequences in this sample. This rearrangement joins TRBV9 to TRBJ2-7, with D possibly TRBD1 on 6 matching bases. The CDR3 length is 15 residues. With 0 bases removed from V and 0 bases from J, the gap between germline ends came to 10 bases. CDR1 SGDLS and CDR2 YYNGEE come from the germline V gene. CDR3 sequence: CASSVGTGSSYEQYF. CDR3 coding DNA: TGTGCCAGCAGCGTAGGAACAGGGAGCTCCTACGAGCAGTACTTC. The whole variable domain, remainder taken from reference TRBV9 and TRBJ2-7, is DSGVTQTPKHLITATGQRVTLRCSPRSGDLSVYWYQQSLDQGLQFLIQYYNGEERAKGNILERFSAQQFPDLHSELNLSSLELGDSALYFCASSVGTGSSYEQYFGPGTRLTVT.

The chain carries TRBV9 and TRBJ2-2; D gene ambiguous. This CDR3 comprises 15 residues. Deletions cut 0 bases from V and 1 base from J, with 7 bases between. From germline, CDR1 is SGDLS and CDR2 YYNGEE. CDR3 amino acids: CASSVGQENTGELFF. CDR3 nucleotide sequence: TGTGCCAGCAGCGTAGGGCAGGAGAACACCGGGGAGCTGTTTTTT.

This rearrangement joins TRBV4-3 to TRBJ2-1; D call uncertain. V dropped 3 bases and J dropped 8 bases, with 14 bases sitting between them. Germline CDR1 reads LGHNA; CDR2 reads YSLEER. CDR3 length: 14 residues. The CDR3 region has the DNA TGCGCCAGCAGCCAGGGCCACGGTAGGGATGAGCAGTTCTTC. Translated, it gives CASSQGHGRDEQFF.

The V gene is TRBV6-5, the J gene TRBJ2-2, with D unclear. V was cut by 7 bases and J by 5 bases, with 8 bases left in between. The CDR3 spans 12 residues. The germline V gene has CDR1 MNHEY and CDR2 SVGAGI. CDR3 loop: CASITRTGELFF. The CDR3, as DNA: TGTGCCAGCATCACAAGGACCGGGGAGCTGTTTTTT.

This clone was picked up a small number of times. The chain carries TRBV10-3 and TRBJ2-3, with TRBD1 matching over 8 bases. There are 13 residues in the CDR3. Germline CDR1 and CDR2: ENHRY and SYGVKD. Unmatched junction bases numbered 2, after V lost 9 bases and J lost 0 bases. CDR3 amino acids: CAIRQGSTDTQYF. The CDR3, as DNA: TGTGCCATTCGACAGGGGAGCACAGATACGCAGTATTTT.

In its sample, this clone was seen a few times. The chain recombines TRBV5-1 with TRBJ2-1; 9 positions agree with TRBD2. V shed 0 bases and J 0 bases; nucleotides not matched to a gene: 10. This CDR3 contains 19 residues. Germline V gene data show CDR1 as SGHRS and CDR2 as YFSETQ. CDR3 nucleotides: TGCGCCAGCAGCTTGGCCCAGCGGGGGGTTGCTAGCTCCTACAATGAGCAGTTCTTC. Translation: CASSLAQRGVASSYNEQFF.

The chain links TRBV29-1 to TRBJ1-1, with D unresolved. Germline V CDR1 and CDR2: SQVTM, ANQGSEA. V was cut by 6 bases and J by 4 bases, with 12 bases left in between. The CDR3 length is 12 residues. The CDR3 bases are TGCAGCGTCGTATACGGAAGCACTGAAGCTTTCTTT. It is translated as CSVVYGSTEAFF.

J is TRBJ2-4 and V is TRBV29-1; D gene unclear. CDR1 is SQVTM, CDR2 ANQGSEA, per germline. Trimming stripped 3 bases from V and 0 bases from J, with 9 bases between. The CDR3 runs 14 residues. The CDR3 loop is CSVEDPIAKNIQYF. The CDR3 DNA is TGCAGCGTTGAGGACCCTATAGCCAAAAACATTCAGTACTTC.

This clone was observed a handful of times. The rearrangement uses TRBV27 and TRBJ1-3, with TRBD1 matching over 7 bases. Germline CDR1 reads MNHEY; CDR2 reads SMNVEV (reference sequence). The V gene end was trimmed by 4 bases and the J gene end by 2 bases; junction bases not matched to a gene: 2. The CDR3 totals 14 residues. The CDR3 region is CASSSTGAGNTIYF. CDR3 DNA: TGTGCCAGCAGTTCTACAGGGGCTGGAAACACCATATATTTT.

The V gene is TRBV27, the J gene TRBJ2-7; maybe TRBD2 (7 bases). CDR1 and CDR2 (germline): MNHEY, SMNVEV (reference sequence). V gave up 3 bases and J gave up 7 bases, with 16 bases separating them. This CDR3 region has 14 residues. CDR3 in DNA: TGTGCCAGCAGTTTCACGGGGGGCGCGGGGGAGCAGTACTTC. It is translated as CASSFTGGAGEQYF.

This sequence joins TRBV29-1 and TRBJ2-5; D call uncertain. Trimming cost V 5 bases and J 4 bases, with 11 bases left between them. The CDR3 has 12 residues. Germline V gene sequence: CDR1 SQVTM, CDR2 ANQGSEA. CDR3 DNA sequence: TGCAGCGTTAGATTAGCTCCAGAGACCCAGTACTTC. Amino acid sequence: CSVRLAPETQYF.

The gene calls are TRBV9 and TRBJ2-2; D is unclear. The CDR3 loop spans 12 amino acids. V lost 3 bases to trimming and J lost 0 bases, with 0 bases between them. Germline CDR1 and CDR2: SGDLS and YYNGEE. In DNA, the CDR3 is TGTGCCAGCAGCGCGAACACCGGGGAGCTGTTTTTT. Its translation is CASSANTGELFF. Combining the CDR3 with reference TRBV9 and TRBJ2-2 gives the whole variable domain DSGVTQTPKHLITATGQRVTLRCSPRSGDLSVYWYQQSLDQGLQFLIQYYNGEERAKGNILERFSAQQFPDLHSELNLSSLELGDSALYFCASSANTGELFFGEGSRLTVL.

Points on this clone: Additional DNA sequences in this sample encode the identical CDR3. The J gene is TRBJ2-7, the V gene TRBV30; weak D call: TRBD1 (5 bases). Germline V gives CDR1 GTSNPN, CDR2 SVGIG (reference sequence). V was pared by 0 bases and J by 0 bases, with 6 bases between. The CDR3 is 13 residues long. Here the CDR3 DNA reads TGTGCCTGGAGTGTTGACAGCTCCTACGAGCAGTACTTC. It yields the protein CAWSVDSSYEQYF.

The chain couples TRBV7-9 to TRBJ1-2; D may be TRBD1 (5 bases). CDR1 and CDR2 (germline): SEHNR, FQNEAQ (reference sequence). The CDR3 is 13 residues long. Deletions cut 1 base from V and 8 bases from J, with 11 bases between. CDR3 in DNA: TGTGCCAGCAGCTTAGAAGGCAGGGTGGGCTACACCTTC. Protein product: CASSLEGRVGYTF.

The rearrangement joins TRBV30 to TRBJ1-2, with 11 bases identical to TRBD1. The trim removed 3 bases at V and 8 bases at J, leaving 8 bases unmatched. Per the germline V gene, CDR1 is GTSNPN and CDR2 is SVGIG (reference sequence). CDR3 size: 14 residues. In nucleotides, the CDR3 is TGTGCCTGGAGCCCTAGGACAGGGGGCGCAGGCTACACCTTC. Translation: CAWSPRTGGAGYTF.

This clone was observed a few times. The chain recombines TRBV29-1 with TRBJ1-1, with a possible D match to TRBD1 (6 bases). Trimming took 4 bases from V and 0 from J, leaving 15 bases between them. The CDR3 covers 15 residues. Germline V gene lookup returns CDR1 SQVTM and CDR2 ANQGSEA. The CDR3 coding sequence is TGCAGCGTTGGGGGCACAGGGAGGCTGAACACTGAAGCTTTCTTT. This translates into CSVGGTGRLNTEAFF.

This clone has a handful of counts. This sequence joins TRBV23-1 and TRBJ2-3; TRBD2 aligns across 13 bases. TRBV23-1 belongs to the ORF category, with a function that is uncertain. J gave up 5 bases and V 6 bases, and 8 bases lay outside the gene matches. CDR3 length equals 16 residues. The CDR3 nucleotides are TGCGCCAGCAGCCAAGGTAGACTAGCGGGGGGAGATACGCAGTATTTT. Encoded protein: CASSQGRLAGGDTQYF.

This clone was seen a few times. The rearrangement joins TRBV7-2 to TRBJ1-1, with D possibly TRBD1 on 5 matching bases. Germline CDR1 and CDR2: SGHTA and FQGNSA. V lost 5 bases to trimming and J lost 1 base, with 11 bases between them. CDR3 size: 14 residues. The CDR3 sequence: CASSPRVGNTEAFF. CDR3 nucleotides: TGTGCCAGCAGCCCCAGGGTAGGGAACACTGAAGCTTTCTTT.